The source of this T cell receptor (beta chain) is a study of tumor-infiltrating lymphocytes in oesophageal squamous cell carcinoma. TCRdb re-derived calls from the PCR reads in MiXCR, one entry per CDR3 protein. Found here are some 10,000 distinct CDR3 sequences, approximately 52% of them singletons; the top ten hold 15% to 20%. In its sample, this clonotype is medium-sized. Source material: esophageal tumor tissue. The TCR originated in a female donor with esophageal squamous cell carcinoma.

CDR3 nucleotides: TGTGCCAGCAGCTTACGCTCTGAAGCTTTCTTT. This codes for CASSLRSEAFF. The rearrangement uses TRBV11-2 and TRBJ1-1; D gene uncertain. V was pared by 2 bases and J by 6 bases, with 4 bases between. The CDR3 spans 11 residues. Germline values: CDR1 SGHAT, CDR2 FQNNGV.